This entry lists 9 T cell receptor beta chains sequenced from one sample in a study of CD8 T cells in ankylosing spondylitis. MiXCR, run by TCRdb on the 5' RACE reads, gives a single entry per CDR3 protein. The data show about 130,000 distinct CDR3 sequences, with over 6.5% seen just once and less than 15% held by the top ten. What was sequenced was blood, either unsorted or a sorted T cell fraction (not recorded which). The receptors stem from a male donor with ankylosing spondylitis or in good health (not recorded which).

In this sample, this clonotype turned up many times. The CDR3 DNA reads TGTGCCAGCAGCCCAAGTACTAGCACAGATACGCAGTATTTT. Its protein is CASSPSTSTDTQYF. The rearrangement joins TRBV7-7 to TRBJ2-3; D uncertain. The CDR3 sequence is 14 residues long. The germline CDR1 and CDR2 sequences are SSHAT and FNYEAQ (reference sequence). V was cut by 5 bases and J by 0 bases, with 9 bases left in between. Full variable domain (remainder filled in from reference TRBV7-7 and TRBJ2-3): GAGVSQSPRYKVTKRGQDVTLRCDPISSHATLYWYQQALGQGPEFLTYFNYEAQPDKSGLPSDRFSAERPEGSISTLTIQRTEQRDSAMYRCASSPSTSTDTQYFGPGTRLTVL.

There are a few counts of this clonotype. V is TRBV10-3 and J is TRBJ2-1; D might be TRBD1 (6 bases). Germline CDR1 and CDR2: ENHRY and SYGVKD. The V end lost 2 bases, the J end lost 5 bases, and 19 bases lay between the germline ends. The CDR3 is made up of 17 amino acids. The CDR3 DNA sequence: TGTGCCATCAGTGAGCCTGGCCAATGGACAGCTAACAATGAGCAGTTCTTC. It translates to CAISEPGQWTANNEQFF.

At least ten counts were recorded for this clonotype. V is TRBV5-1 and J is TRBJ2-3; the D is unclear. The V gene's germline CDR1 is SGHRS and CDR2 YFSETQ. This CDR3 has 14 amino acids. Trimming pared 4 bases from V and 0 bases from J, leaving 9 bases between. The CDR3 sequence: CASSRVESTDTQYF. The DNA of the CDR3 is TGCGCCAGCAGCCGAGTAGAGAGCACAGATACGCAGTATTTT.

This clonotype was found many times. The chain employs TRBV12-3 or TRBV12-4 and TRBJ1-5; 10 bases fit TRBD1. The CDR3 has 14 amino acids. After removal of 5 bases from V and 6 bases from J, the junction contained 4 bases not matched to a gene. The CDR3 loop reads CASSRTGGTQPQHF. DNA for the CDR3: TGTGCCAGCAGTAGGACAGGGGGAACTCAGCCCCAGCATTTT.

This clonotype was recorded many times. This chain uses TRBV7-6 with TRBJ2-7; 8 bases fit TRBD1. Germline V gene lookup returns CDR1 SGHVS and CDR2 FNYEAQ. Trimming at V came to 4 bases and at J to 0 bases, leaving 2 bases not matched to a gene. CDR3 length: 14 amino acids. The CDR3 reads CASSSTGASYEQYF. Here the CDR3 DNA reads TGTGCCAGCAGCTCGACAGGGGCCTCCTACGAGCAGTACTTC.

This clonotype was seen many times. J is TRBJ2-2 and V is TRBV25-1; D might be TRBD1 (6 bases). The V and J ends lost 11 bases and 2 bases respectively, with 18 bases between them. The CDR3 has 15 residues. Germline V gene sequence: CDR1 MGHDK, CDR2 SYGVNS. The CDR3 is CACRSGTLNTGELFF. DNA of the CDR3: TGTGCCTGTCGGTCCGGGACACTCAACACCGGGGAGCTGTTTTTT.

This clonotype was observed a few times. V usage is TRBV9 and J usage is TRBJ2-7; 9 bases are a match to TRBD1. Per the germline V gene, CDR1 is SGDLS and CDR2 is YYNGEE. V lost 4 bases and J lost 3; bases outside the gene matches: 5. The CDR3 extends over 14 amino acids. This CDR3 reads CASSRRDRDYEQYF. The DNA of the CDR3 is TGTGCCAGCAGCCGTAGGGACAGGGACTACGAGCAGTACTTC.

This clonotype showed up many times. This rearrangement joins TRBV6-5 to TRBJ1-6; no definite D call. This CDR3 spans 16 amino acids. Germline V CDR1 and CDR2: MNHEY, SVGAGI. Trimming took off 0 bases at V and 8 bases at J, with 14 bases between the two ends. The CDR3 DNA sequence: TGTGCCAGCAGTTACTCTTATAGGGTTGGGGATTCACCCCTCCACTTT. This gives the protein CASSYSYRVGDSPLHF.

This clonotype came up many times. The J gene is TRBJ2-1, the V gene TRBV6-1; 7 bases fit TRBD1. The ends lost 6 bases at V and 4 bases at J; junction bases unmatched: 9. This CDR3 comprises 15 residues. The germline CDR1 and CDR2 sequences are MNHNS and SASEGT. This CDR3 reads CASSRSRTGYNEQFF. The CDR3 DNA is TGTGCCAGCAGCCGTAGTAGGACAGGATACAATGAGCAGTTCTTC.